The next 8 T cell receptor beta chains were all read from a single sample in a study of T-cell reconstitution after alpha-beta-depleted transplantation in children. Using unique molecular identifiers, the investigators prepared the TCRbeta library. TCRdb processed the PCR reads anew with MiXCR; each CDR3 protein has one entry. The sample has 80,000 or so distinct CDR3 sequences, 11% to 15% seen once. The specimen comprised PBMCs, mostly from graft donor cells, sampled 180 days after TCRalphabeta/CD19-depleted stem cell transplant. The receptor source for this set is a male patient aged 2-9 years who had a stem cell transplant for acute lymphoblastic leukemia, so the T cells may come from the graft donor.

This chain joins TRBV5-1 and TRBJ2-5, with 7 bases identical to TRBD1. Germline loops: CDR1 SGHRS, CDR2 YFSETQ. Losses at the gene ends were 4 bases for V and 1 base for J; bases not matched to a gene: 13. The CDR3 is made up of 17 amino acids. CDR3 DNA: TGCGCCAGCAGCCATGGATTCGACAGGGTGGTCCAAGAGACCCAGTACTTC. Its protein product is CASSHGFDRVVQETQYF.

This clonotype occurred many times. The CDR3 sequence is CASRTAGGPTDTQYF. In DNA form, the CDR3 reads TGCGCCAGCAGAACTGCGGGGGGGCCCACAGATACGCAGTATTTT. The chain combines TRBV5-1 with TRBJ2-3; 9 bases map to TRBD2. The CDR3 is made up of 15 amino acids. Germline values: CDR1 SGHRS, CDR2 YFSETQ. V shed 5 bases and J 2 bases; nucleotides not matched to a gene: 6.

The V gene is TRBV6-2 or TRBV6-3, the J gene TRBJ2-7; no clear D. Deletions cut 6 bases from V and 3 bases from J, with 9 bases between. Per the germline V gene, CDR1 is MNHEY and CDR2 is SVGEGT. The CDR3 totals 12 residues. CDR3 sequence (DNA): TGTGCCAGCAGCCGGACCTTCTACGAGCAGTACTTC. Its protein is CASSRTFYEQYF.

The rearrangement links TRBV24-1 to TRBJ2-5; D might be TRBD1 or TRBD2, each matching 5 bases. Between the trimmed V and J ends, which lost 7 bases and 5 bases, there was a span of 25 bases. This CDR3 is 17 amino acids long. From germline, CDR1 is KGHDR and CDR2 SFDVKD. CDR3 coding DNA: TGTGCCACCAGCGAGGGGCAACGAACCTCCCCCGTGGAGACCCAGTACTTC. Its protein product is CATSEGQRTSPVETQYF.

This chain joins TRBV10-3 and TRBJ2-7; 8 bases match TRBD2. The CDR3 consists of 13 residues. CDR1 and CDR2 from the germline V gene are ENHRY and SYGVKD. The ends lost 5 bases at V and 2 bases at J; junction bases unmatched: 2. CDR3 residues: CAISPAGAYEQYF. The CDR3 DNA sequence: TGTGCCATCAGTCCAGCGGGAGCCTACGAGCAGTACTTC.

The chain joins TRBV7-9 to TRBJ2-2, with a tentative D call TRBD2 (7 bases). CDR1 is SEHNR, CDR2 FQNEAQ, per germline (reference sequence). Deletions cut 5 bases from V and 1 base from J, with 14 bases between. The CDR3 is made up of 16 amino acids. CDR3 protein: CASSLGGTRNTGELFF. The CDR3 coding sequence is TGTGCCAGCAGCCTCGGGGGGACAAGGAACACCGGGGAGCTGTTTTTT.

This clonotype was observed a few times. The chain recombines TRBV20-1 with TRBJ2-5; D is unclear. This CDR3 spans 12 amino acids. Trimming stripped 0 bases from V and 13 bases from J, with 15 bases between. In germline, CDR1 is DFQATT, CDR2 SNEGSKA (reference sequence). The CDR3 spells CSARDSASKPYF. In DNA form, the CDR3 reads TGCAGTGCTAGAGATTCGGCTTCTAAACCGTACTTC.

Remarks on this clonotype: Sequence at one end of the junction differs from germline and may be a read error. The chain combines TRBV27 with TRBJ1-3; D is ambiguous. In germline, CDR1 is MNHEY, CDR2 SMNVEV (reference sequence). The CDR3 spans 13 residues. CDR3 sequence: CASLPSARNTKYF. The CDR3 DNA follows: TGTGCCAGCCTCCCATCCGCACGGAACACCAAATATTTT.